This is a list of T cell receptor beta chains from one sample in a study of blood T cell repertoires in COVID-19. This table comes from immunoSEQ multiplex PCR, and its TCRdb copy is limited to in-frame clones, with some not included. The sample holds over 250,000 clones; about nine tenths are singletons and the top ten take approximately 2%. Sequencing was carried out using PBMCs or T cells enriched from blood (not recorded which). The source is a woman aged 55-70 years who had recovered from COVID-19. The CDR3 runs from the conserved cysteine through the conserved F or W. The order of the fields is J gene, D gene, V gene, clone size, CDR3 DNA, CDR3 protein. A D gene is named only where the DNA matches it firmly. Rows give clone size only sometimes, using once, few, many, or a class for an expanded clone.

TRBJ2-2,TRBD2,TRBV5-1,NA,TGCGCCAGCAGCTTGGGGCTAGCGGAAAAGGTCGGGGAGCTGTTTTTT,CASSLGLAEKVGELFF
TRBJ1-6,NA,TRBV30,NA,TGTGCCTGGAGTCGGGAGAATTCACCCCTCCACTTT,CAWSRENSPLHF
TRBJ2-3,NA,TRBV4-2,once,TGTGCCAGCAGCCAAGATACGTTGGGCGGGGGCACAGATACGCAGTATTTT,CASSQDTLGGGTDTQYF
TRBJ1-4,NA,TRBV10-3,NA,TGTGCCATCAGTGACAGTAACGCTCGAGAAAAACTGTTTTTT,CAISDSNAREKLFF
TRBJ2-2,NA,TRBV7-8,few,TGTGCCAGCAGCTTAGCGGGAGGGGGATCGAACACCGGGGAGCTGTTTTTT,CASSLAGGGSNTGELFF
TRBJ2-7,TRBD2,TRBV7-9,NA,TGTGCCAGCAGCTTGAGGATCCTAGCGGGGGAGCAGTACTTC,CASSLRILAGEQYF
TRBJ1-3,NA,TRBV1,NA,TGCACCAGCAGCCAAGGATCGGGTCGGAGCTCTGGAAACACCATATATTTT,CTSSQGSGRSSGNTIYF
TRBJ2-2,NA,TRBV7-3,NA,TGTGCCAGCAGCTTGGACAGCCATGGCAGCACCGGGGAGCTGTTTTTT,CASSLDSHGSTGELFF
TRBJ2-1,TRBD2,TRBV9,NA,TGTGCCAGCAGCGTAGTGGGACTACACAATGAGCAGTTCTTC,CASSVVGLHNEQFF
TRBJ2-3,TRBD1,TRBV5-1,NA,TGCGCCAGCAGCTTCCGACAGGGGCAAGATACGCAGTATTTT,CASSFRQGQDTQYF
TRBJ2-5,NA,TRBV28,NA,TGTGCCAGCATTCCCGGAGGGGAAGAGACCCAGTACTTC,CASIPGGEETQYF
TRBJ1-1,NA,TRBV4-1,NA,TGCGCCAGCAGCCAAGGATCGGGCCAGGGTAACACTGAAGCTTTCTTT,CASSQGSGQGNTEAFF
TRBJ1-1,NA,TRBV5-1,once,TGCGCCAGCAGCTTGTCAGTTCCACACCGGAACACTGAAGCTTTCTTT,CASSLSVPHRNTEAFF
TRBJ1-6,TRBD1,TRBV2,once,TGTGCCAGCAGTGAAAGAGGGGGCACGGCCCTCCACTTT,CASSERGGTALHF
TRBJ1-1,NA,TRBV19,NA,TGTGCCAGTAGTATACAGGGGACAATGATTCGTGAAGCTTTCTTT,CASSIQGTMIREAFF
TRBJ2-1,TRBD2,TRBV7-2,NA,TGTGCCAGCAGCTTCCATAGCGGGATTGAGCAGTTCTTC,CASSFHSGIEQFF
TRBJ2-7,NA,TRBV9,NA,TGTGCCAGCAGCGTGGGGTTAGGGGACGAGCAGTACTTC,CASSVGLGDEQYF
TRBJ2-7,TRBD2,TRBV5-6,few,TGTGCCAGCAGCTTAATTAGCGGGGGGGCCTACGAGCAGTACTTC,CASSLISGGAYEQYF
TRBJ1-2,NA,TRBV11-2,NA,TGTGCCAGCAGCTTTGGAGGGGTAACGATCCATGGCTACACCTTC,CASSFGGVTIHGYTF
TRBJ2-2,NA,TRBV7-6,NA,TGTGCCAGCAGCTTAGGTCTACAGGGCTCTAAAAGGGACACCGGGGAGCTGTTTTTT,CASSLGLQGSKRDTGELFF
TRBJ2-7,TRBD1,TRBV2,NA,TGTGCCAGCCGGGACAGTTACTACGAGCAGTACTTC,CASRDSYYEQYF
TRBJ1-5,NA,TRBV23-1,NA,TGCGCCAGCAGTCAATTTGGGGGCCTAGTTTATAGCAATCAGCCCCAGCATTTT,CASSQFGGLVYSNQPQHF
TRBJ1-2,NA,TRBV6-5,NA,TGTGCCAGCAGTTACTCATTGGACAGCTTCTATGGCTACACCTTC,CASSYSLDSFYGYTF
TRBJ2-5,TRBD2,TRBV11-2,once,TGTGCCAGCAGCTTAGAGGCTAGCGGAGGAACCCCCGTGGCCCCGGAGACCCAGTACTTC,CASSLEASGGTPVAPETQYF
TRBJ2-2,TRBD1,TRBV9,once,TGTGCCAGCACTCAAAACAGGGGGTTGCGACCTTTCTCCGGGGAGCTGTTTTTT,CASTQNRGLRPFSGELFF